This T cell receptor beta chain is from a study of blood T cell repertoires in COVID-19 (TCRdb year 2020). With regard to the full study: Samples covering the acute and convalescent phases of COVID-19 were provided by collaborators in the United States, Italy and Spain. Samples were obtained from the ongoing ImmuneRACE study (first 160 participants) and from over 1,000 subjects provided by 6 global collaborators. The repertoires were released in a freely available public database intended as a resource for research on the immune response to SARS-CoV-2. The prospective study material was composed of cDNA or gDNA derived from T cells, B-cell-depleted T cells, or PBMCs. Nearly every sample came with metadata listing a de-identified subject ID, COVID-19 status, age in years and sex. Where available, HLA class I and class II types were obtained from metadata supplied by the sample provider rather than from assay-based typing. Deeply sampled blood TCRbeta repertoires from subjects exposed to, actively infected with, or recovered from COVID-19 were included in the dataset. What the authors observed across the whole study: Clinical and demographic metadata were provided uncurated, with the amount varying by source and participant.

From cysteine to phenylalanine, the CDR3 is 12 amino acids long. The entry retains the CDR3 DNA only, 36 bases that are in frame from base 1. Looking up the germline V gene yields CDR1 KGHDR and CDR2 SFDVKD. V gives up 5 bases and J gives up 6 bases, and the segment between their germline ends measures 7 bases. Whole blood was collected in K2EDTA tubes by collaborating institutions according to the institutions' own protocols. For TCRbeta analysis, collaborators shipped samples in one of three forms: frozen whole blood, isolated PBMCs, or DNA extracted from either of those sample types. The immunoSEQ Assay, a bias-controlled multiplex PCR, was used to amplify TCRbeta CDR3 regions from genomic DNA. As for the authors' bioinformatics: The number of nucleated cells in each sample was estimated from the amplification of reference gene primers within the assay. To quantify the absolute abundance of each unique TCRbeta CDR3 rearrangement, sequence reads were collapsed and filtered. Productive Simpson clonality was computed per sample as the square root of Simpson's diversity index over productive rearrangements. The source is immuneACCESS, and TCRdb retained only in-frame sequences with V and J called. Part of the clones is not carried over; for the studies checked, unresolved V genes explain less than half of this, and the remainder is unexplained. V, J and clone size were drawn from that table, and D and trimming were deduced from the DNA. The sample table holds more than 200,000 clones, of which roughly 82% were seen once. 4.9% of the sample rests with the top ten.

Note on this clone: No antigen is known for it. Base-call qualities are not available, and no considerably larger clone is one nucleotide away.

This sequence was found in a woman aged 80 or over with active or convalescent COVID-19. The chain links TRBV24-1 with TRBJ2-1; the D gene is possibly TRBD2, with 5 bases matching. Sequenced sample: peripheral blood. The CDR3 protein is CATSAGSNEQFF. Read as DNA, the sequence is TGTGCCACCAGTGCGGGAAGCAATGAGCAGTTCTTC.